The 27 T cell receptor beta chains below all came from one sample that was sequenced in a study of T cell responses to AZD1222 COVID-19 vaccine. Profiling relied on immunoSEQ multiplex PCR, and the TCRdb table lists in-frame clones only, not all of them. The sample has more than 95,000 clones, approximately 86% seen once. Sequencing was performed on peripheral blood, taken 28 days after the second AZD1222 dose. The receptors originated from an adult who received the AZD1222 COVID-19 vaccine.

V usage is TRBV18 and J usage is TRBJ1-5; the D gene is possibly TRBD1 (6 bases). Trimming took 2 bases from V and 6 from J, leaving 17 bases between them. CDR3 length: 16 amino acids. Germline values: CDR1 KGHSH, CDR2 LQKENI. The CDR3: CASSPDGGRRTQPQHF. Here the CDR3 DNA reads TGTGCCAGCTCACCAGATGGGGGGCGAAGGACTCAGCCCCAGCATTTT.

This chain uses TRBV12-3 or TRBV12-4 with TRBJ1-2; D might be TRBD1 (5 bases). The CDR3 sequence is 13 residues long. V was trimmed by 5 bases and J by 14 bases, leaving 21 bases between them. The CDR3 bases are TGTGCCAGCAGTCCCCCTTGGACACCAATATATACCTTC. Amino acids: CASSPPWTPIYTF.

This clone was found once. The rearrangement joins TRBV6-5 to TRBJ2-7; no firm D call. Germline values: CDR1 MNHEY, CDR2 SVGAGI. V was cut by 6 bases and J by 1 base, with 16 bases left in between. The length of the CDR3 is 15 residues. CDR3 in amino acids: CASRSRTQGSYEQYF. The CDR3 nucleotides read TGTGCCAGCAGATCTAGGACCCAAGGATCCTACGAGCAGTACTTC.

The chain has TRBV29-1 and TRBJ2-3; D not certain. The germline V gene encodes CDR1 SQVTM and CDR2 ANQGSEA. Trimming took 4 bases from V and 5 from J, leaving 7 bases between them. The CDR3 runs 11 residues. This chain's CDR3 is CSVGSEDTQYF. In DNA form, the CDR3 reads TGCAGCGTTGGAAGTGAAGATACGCAGTATTTT.

V and J are TRBV27 and TRBJ2-7; D gene ambiguous. This CDR3 region has 14 residues. The germline V gene has CDR1 MNHEY and CDR2 SMNVEV (reference sequence). V lost 0 bases and J 3 bases, leaving 9 bases between the germline ends. CDR3 DNA sequence: TGTGCCAGCAGTTTATCGAGGCTAGGCTACGAGCAGTACTTC. Amino acids: CASSLSRLGYEQYF.

The chain carries TRBV18 and TRBJ1-4; 10 bases agree with TRBD1. The ends lost 3 bases at V and 8 bases at J; junction bases unmatched: 12. Germline V gene data show CDR1 as KGHSH and CDR2 as LQKENI. The CDR3 is 17 amino acids. The CDR3 spells CASSPSISGTGDEKLFF. For the CDR3, the DNA is TGTGCCAGCTCACCTTCGATATCCGGGACAGGGGACGAAAAACTGTTTTTT.

The V call is TRBV7-3, the J call TRBJ1-2; no reliable D call. The V end was cut by 4 bases, the J end by 6 bases, with 9 bases between. The CDR3 runs 12 residues. The germline CDR1 and CDR2 sequences are SGHTA and FQGTGA. For the CDR3, the DNA is TGTGCCAGCAGCTCCCGCATTGATGGCTACACCTTC. Its translation is CASSSRIDGYTF.

The CDR3 nucleotides are TGTGCCAGCAGCTTAGGTTACGGAAGTTCCACAGATACGCAGTATTTT. This encodes CASSLGYGSSTDTQYF. The V and J genes are TRBV11-2 and TRBJ2-3; D is unresolved. CDR3 length equals 16 residues. The ends were cut back, 1 base at V and 2 bases at J, with 13 bases in the middle. CDR1 and CDR2 from the germline V gene are SGHAT and FQNNGV.

The chain links TRBV7-2 to TRBJ1-2, with no clear D. From germline, CDR1 is SGHTA and CDR2 FQGNSA. CDR3 size: 14 residues. Deletions cut 2 bases from V and 2 bases from J, with 9 bases between. CDR3 protein: CASSLLSRNYGYTF. The CDR3 nucleotides are TGTGCCAGCAGCTTACTCTCCAGGAACTATGGCTACACCTTC.

This chain uses TRBV9 with TRBJ2-1, with 9 bases lining up with TRBD1. Germline lookup yields CDR1 SGDLS and CDR2 YYNGEE. The CDR3 sequence is 16 residues long. J gave up 9 bases and V 1 base, and 11 bases lay outside the gene matches. In DNA, the CDR3 is TGTGCCAGCAGCGTAAACCGGGACAGGGTCATCGGTGAGCAGTTCTTC. It encodes CASSVNRDRVIGEQFF.

The chain uses TRBV19 and TRBJ1-2; tentative D call: TRBD1 (5 bases). This CDR3 is built from 15 residues. V was cut by 4 bases and J by 0 bases, with 12 bases left in between. Germline CDR1 is LNHDA and CDR2 is SQIVND (reference sequence). CDR3 amino acids: CASSKRQRANYGYTF. The CDR3 nucleotides are TGTGCCAGTAGTAAACGACAGCGAGCTAACTATGGCTACACCTTC.

V and J are TRBV10-2 and TRBJ1-2; TRBD1 matches 9 bases. CDR3 length: 15 residues. Per germline, CDR1 WSHSY and CDR2 SAAADI. The J segment lost 6 bases and the V segment lost 4 bases, leaving 9 bases of the junction unmatched. In DNA form, the CDR3 reads TGCGCCAGCAGTGGTTCCCGGGACAGGGTGAATGGCTACACCTTC. Translating it yields CASSGSRDRVNGYTF.

The CDR3 reads CASSQGGSGGPYNEQFF. DNA of the CDR3: TGCGCCAGCAGCCAAGGAGGGTCGGGGGGGCCCTACAATGAGCAGTTCTTC. V gene TRBV4-1 combines with J gene TRBJ2-1; 8 nucleotides agree with TRBD2. CDR3 size: 17 residues. The V segment lost 1 base and the J segment 2 bases; nucleotides outside the gene matches: 7. The V gene's germline CDR1 is MGHRA and CDR2 YSYEKL.

The chain uses TRBV10-3 and TRBJ1-1; D is undetermined. CDR3 length: 15 amino acids. V lost 5 bases, J lost 0 bases, and 13 bases lay in between. CDR1 and CDR2 from the germline V gene are ENHRY and SYGVKD. CDR3 bases: TGTGCCATCAGTTCCCGGCCCGTCCTGAACACTGAAGCTTTCTTT. Translating gives CAISSRPVLNTEAFF.

The chain recombines TRBV30 with TRBJ1-1, with D maybe TRBD1 (5 bases). V was trimmed by 2 bases and J by 1 base, leaving 11 bases between them. There are 14 residues in the CDR3. Looked up from germline, CDR1 is GTSNPN and CDR2 is SVGIG (reference sequence). The CDR3: CAWSTGVRNTEAFF. DNA for the CDR3: TGTGCCTGGAGTACGGGGGTACGGAACACTGAAGCTTTCTTT.

The J gene is TRBJ1-5, the V gene TRBV6-6; D unresolved. Germline V gives CDR1 MNHNY, CDR2 SVGAGI (reference sequence). Deletions cut 7 bases from V and 4 bases from J, with 11 bases between. The CDR3 has 13 amino acids. CDR3 in amino acids: CASNSPQNQPQHF. CDR3 nucleotide sequence: TGTGCCAGCAATTCCCCACAGAATCAGCCCCAGCATTTT.

The chain recombines TRBV5-1 with TRBJ1-1; 10 bases align to TRBD1. Losses at the gene ends were 4 bases for V and 1 base for J; bases not matched to a gene: 7. Germline V CDR1 and CDR2: SGHRS, YFSETQ. The CDR3 loop spans 16 amino acids. DNA for the CDR3: TGCGCCAGCAGCATGGGGACAGGGGCCGGGAACACTGAAGCTTTCTTT. It codes for CASSMGTGAGNTEAFF.

The rearrangement uses TRBV3-1 (or the pseudogene TRBV3-2) and TRBJ2-1; D possibly corresponds to TRBD2 (5 bases). The CDR3 spans 14 residues. V was clipped by 4 bases and J by 4 bases, with 11 bases between them. Germline V gives CDR1 LGHDT, CDR2 YNNKEL (reference sequence). The CDR3 bases are TGTGCCAGCAGCCCCCGGGAAGCGTACAATGAGCAGTTCTTC. This encodes CASSPREAYNEQFF.

The chain is built from TRBV7-2 and TRBJ1-4; D is unclear. CDR1 and CDR2 (germline): SGHTA, FQGNSA. Trimming removed 2 bases from V and 0 bases from J, with 7 bases in between. This CDR3 has 15 amino acids. CDR3 in DNA: TGTGCCAGCAGCTTAACAGTCGCAACTAATGAAAAACTGTTTTTT. It is translated as CASSLTVATNEKLFF.

The gene calls are TRBV13 and TRBJ1-6; D unclear. The CDR3 covers 17 residues. Germline V gene data show CDR1 as PRHDT and CDR2 as FYEKMQ (reference sequence). V was trimmed by 0 bases and J by 5 bases, leaving 14 bases between them. The DNA for the CDR3 is TGTGCCAGCAGCTTAGGCCGGTGGGGTCAAGATAATTCACCCCTCCACTTT. Translating gives CASSLGRWGQDNSPLHF. Full variable domain (rest looked up from reference TRBV13 and TRBJ1-6): AAGVIQSPRHLIKEKRETATLKCYPIPRHDTVYWYQQGPGQDPQFLISFYEKMQSDKGSIPDRFSAQQFSDYHSELNMSSLELGDSALYFCASSLGRWGQDNSPLHFGNGTRLTVT.

This clone was detected once. This chain links TRBV7-2 with TRBJ2-2, with TRBD2 matching 16 bases. The ends lost 1 base at V and 4 bases at J; junction bases unmatched: 6. Germline V gives CDR1 SGHTA, CDR2 FQGNSA. The CDR3 covers 19 residues. CDR3 DNA: TGTGCCAGCAGCTTAGAGGGACTAGCGGGAGGGCTTAGCACCGGGGAGCTGTTTTTT. As protein: CASSLEGLAGGLSTGELFF.

The chain joins TRBV21-1 to TRBJ1-1. TRBV21-1 is an annotated pseudogene. The length of the CDR3 is 12 residues. The CDR3 nucleotides are TGTTCCGGGGGGCGGTGGGGCACTGAAGCTTTCTTT. This sequence encodes CSGGRWGTEAFF.

The chain has TRBV30 and TRBJ2-6; 8 bases are shared with TRBD1. Trimming at V came to 7 bases and at J to 2 bases, leaving 1 base not matched to a gene. CDR1 and CDR2 (germline): GTSNPN, SVGIG (reference sequence). This CDR3 is 13 amino acids long. The CDR3 region has the DNA TGTGCCTACAGGGGGACTGGGGCCAACGTCCTGACTTTC. As protein: CAYRGTGANVLTF.

The V call is TRBV20-1, the J call TRBJ1-3; D not resolved. The CDR3 totals 11 residues. Germline V gene lookup returns CDR1 DFQATT and CDR2 SNEGSKA (reference sequence). Trimming shortened V by 3 bases and J by 6 bases, and 6 bases separated the two germline ends. The DNA for the CDR3 is TGCAGTGCTAGGGCCCAAAACACCATATATTTT. It codes for CSARAQNTIYF.

The CDR3 region is CASNRQARQPQHF. The CDR3 nucleotides are TGTGCCAGCAACCGACAGGCCAGACAGCCCCAGCATTTT. The chain is built from TRBV6-5 and TRBJ1-5, with a weak D call TRBD1 (6 bases). CDR1 is MNHEY, CDR2 SVGAGI, per germline. The CDR3 has 13 residues. With 7 bases removed from V and 7 bases from J, the gap between germline ends came to 14 bases.

This rearrangement joins TRBV7-2 to TRBJ2-7; maybe TRBD2 (6 bases). This CDR3 has 12 residues. Germline CDR1 SGHTA, CDR2 FQGNSA. Trimming took off 3 bases at V and 6 bases at J, with 9 bases between the two ends. The CDR3 DNA sequence: TGTGCCAGCAGCTTGAGCGGGCTCGAGCAGTACTTC. Protein product: CASSLSGLEQYF.

V and J are TRBV5-1 and TRBJ1-1, with a weak D call TRBD1 (6 bases). The CDR3 has 15 amino acids. V was cut by 6 bases and J by 0 bases, with 15 bases left in between. Germline V lookup: CDR1 SGHRS, CDR2 YFSETQ. CDR3 in DNA: TGCGCCAGCATGTCCACCGGACAGCTGAACACTGAAGCTTTCTTT. Protein product: CASMSTGQLNTEAFF.